The 2 T cell receptor beta chains in this list originate from one sample, sequenced in a study of beta chain features in type 1 diabetes. All of the isolated RNA was reverse transcribed, so expressed TCRB transcripts were sequenced. TCRdb's table, derived via immunoSEQ multiplex PCR, lists solely in-frame clones and lacks some. The table lists more than 150,000 clones, 10% to 15% of them singletons. The sample consisted of central memory CD4+ T cells from blood. These receptors came from a woman under 30 in good health.

This clone showed up many times. The chain recombines TRBV7-9 with TRBJ2-5; 8 bases match TRBD1. Germline CDR1 and CDR2: SEHNR and FQNEAQ (reference sequence). The J segment lost 7 bases and the V segment lost 5 bases, leaving 12 bases of the junction unmatched. The CDR3 length is 15 residues. CDR3 amino acids: CASSGGEGQGGTQYF. The CDR3, as DNA: TGTGCCAGCAGCGGAGGAGAAGGACAGGGAGGGACCCAGTACTTC.

The chain uses TRBV30 and TRBJ2-7; a possible D gene is TRBD2 (6 bases). Trimming stripped 0 bases from V and 7 bases from J, with 22 bases between. The germline V gene has CDR1 GTSNPN and CDR2 SVGIG (reference sequence). The CDR3 sequence is 16 residues long. The CDR3 sequence is CAWSVGAGRGIREQYF. CDR3 nucleotide sequence: TGTGCCTGGAGTGTTGGGGCAGGCCGGGGGATTCGGGAGCAGTACTTC.